Each of the 12 T cell receptor beta chains below was sequenced from the same sample in a study of shared clonotypes between healthy human individuals. Sequencing was performed with immunoSEQ multiplex PCR; in TCRdb, only in-frame clones are kept and a portion is missing. The data hold fewer than 1.4 million clones, with roughly 74% observed a single time. The source material was memory CD4+ T cells from PBMCs. Subset indicated: CD45RA-negative fraction. The source of these receptors is a young man in good health. Some clones in this sample may be carry-over from other donors' samples.

The chain employs TRBV7-4 and TRBJ2-1; D is uncertain. V was clipped by 1 base and J by 5 bases, with 9 bases between them. Germline CDR1 reads SGHVT; CDR2 reads SQSDAQ. This CDR3 is built from 14 residues. Here the CDR3 reads CASSLGLGHNEQFF. The CDR3 DNA sequence: TGTGCCAGCAGCTTAGGCTTGGGTCACAATGAGCAGTTCTTC.

Only a few counts were recorded for this clone. This chain links TRBV5-1 with TRBJ1-1; D is ambiguous. The CDR3 covers 13 residues. Trimming left V 0 bases short and J 3 bases short, with 6 bases between. The germline gives CDR1 SGHRS, CDR2 YFSETQ. CDR3 in DNA: TGCGCCAGCAGCTTGGGTCCCCACACTGAAGCTTTCTTT. Its protein product is CASSLGPHTEAFF.

In this sample, this clone turned up a few times. Other DNA sequences in this sample translate to the same CDR3. The rearrangement joins TRBV19 to TRBJ1-5, with D perhaps matching TRBD1 (5 bases). Germline CDR1 and CDR2: LNHDA and SQIVND (reference sequence). This CDR3 comprises 15 residues. The V end was cut by 1 base, the J end by 2 bases, with 9 bases between. The CDR3, as DNA: TGTGCCAGTAGTATAGGGGGGTTTGGCAATCAGCCCCAGCATTTT. Protein product: CASSIGGFGNQPQHF.

The chain combines TRBV5-6 with TRBJ1-4; D remains unclear. The CDR3 sequence is 13 residues long. Trimming stripped 4 bases from V and 11 bases from J, with 15 bases between. Germline V gene lookup returns CDR1 SGHDT and CDR2 YYEEEE. In DNA, the CDR3 is TGTGCCAGCAGCCCGAGGCGCTTAGGTAAACTGTTTTTT. The encoded protein is CASSPRRLGKLFF.

V is TRBV7-3 and J is TRBJ2-1, with D hard to call. V was cut by 4 bases and J by 15 bases, with 16 bases left in between. This CDR3 region has 12 residues. Germline values: CDR1 SGHTA, CDR2 FQGTGA. DNA of the CDR3: TGTGCCAGCAGCTCAACCGGGCCCACGAGGTTCTTC. This codes for CASSSTGPTRFF.

This clone was seen at least ten times. At the DNA level, this CDR3 is encoded by other sequences in the same sample as well. V is TRBV19 and J is TRBJ1-1; D is perhaps TRBD1 (5 bases). The CDR3 is 13 residues long. The germline V gene encodes CDR1 LNHDA and CDR2 SQIVND (reference sequence). V dropped 4 bases and J dropped 1 base, with 7 bases sitting between them. The CDR3 loop is CASSRGPNTEAFF. Written as DNA, the CDR3 is TGTGCCAGTAGTAGGGGCCCGAACACTGAAGCTTTCTTT.

This clone was found many times. Other DNA sequences within the sample encode an identical CDR3. This chain uses TRBV11-2 with TRBJ2-3; TRBD2 matches 10 bases. Germline CDR1 reads SGHAT; CDR2 reads FQNNGV. The trim removed 2 bases at V and 4 bases at J, leaving 15 bases unmatched. This CDR3 is built from 19 residues. The CDR3: CASSLRIGGASGSSDTQYF. The CDR3 DNA reads TGTGCCAGCAGCTTAAGGATTGGTGGTGCTAGCGGGAGTTCAGATACGCAGTATTTT.

The rearrangement uses TRBV7-2 and TRBJ2-7; 8 nucleotides align to TRBD2. Losses at the gene ends were 5 bases for V and 3 bases for J; bases not matched to a gene: 21. Germline loops: CDR1 SGHTA, CDR2 FQGNSA. The CDR3 is made up of 19 amino acids. For the CDR3, the DNA is TGTGCCAGCAGCCGAGGCGGTAGCGGGAATCAACGCGGGTACTACGAGCAGTACTTC. Translated, it gives CASSRGGSGNQRGYYEQYF.

The chain combines TRBV2 with TRBJ1-2; D is ambiguous. The CDR3 contains 14 residues. V was clipped by 8 bases and J by 2 bases, with 15 bases between them. Germline V gene sequence: CDR1 SNHLY, CDR2 FYNNEI. CDR3: CASYGGTANYGYTF. In DNA form, the CDR3 reads TGTGCCAGCTATGGTGGAACAGCAAACTATGGCTACACCTTC.

This clone occurred once. The V and J genes are TRBV5-6 and TRBJ2-1; possible D gene TRBD2, 6 bases. The CDR3 has 15 residues. Germline V gene sequence: CDR1 SGHDT, CDR2 YYEEEE. The ends were cut back, 4 bases at V and 3 bases at J, with 14 bases in the middle. DNA of the CDR3: TGTGCCAGCAGCCAGGAGGGTCGGAGCTACAATGAGCAGTTCTTC. It codes for CASSQEGRSYNEQFF.

The chain links TRBV7-9 to TRBJ2-7; 7 bases match TRBD1. Germline trimming cut 5 bases from V and 4 bases from J; bases unmatched to any gene: 11. This CDR3 region has 15 residues. Germline-derived CDR1 and CDR2 are SEHNR and FQNEAQ (reference sequence). CDR3 in DNA: TGTGCCAGCAGCGCCTCCGGGACAGCTACTTACGAGCAGTACTTC. This gives the protein CASSASGTATYEQYF.

V is TRBV6-5 and J is TRBJ1-2; perhaps TRBD1 as D (5 bases). The germline gives CDR1 MNHEY, CDR2 SVGAGI. V shed 9 bases and J shed 6 bases, with 23 bases lying between them. This CDR3 is 15 amino acids long. The CDR3 DNA reads as TGTGCCAGTACCTCAGCCGCCGGGACCTTTCATGGCTACACCTTC. Its protein is CASTSAAGTFHGYTF.